These 14 T cell receptor beta chains were all obtained from the same sample, sequenced in a study of control samples from healthy donors and cancer patients (dated by TCRdb to about 2020). The method was the immunoSEQ multiplex PCR assay. Not all clones reach the TCRdb copy of this immuneACCESS table, which keeps in-frame sequences only. Checked studies attribute under half of the gap to unresolved V genes and leave the rest unexplained. Present in this sample are approximately 53,000 clones, 80% to 95% of which were seen just once. The ten largest clones add up to under 0.95% of the sample. Sequencing was performed on PBMCs. The receptor set was obtained from a man between 25 and 39 years old with colorectal cancer.

The V and J genes are TRBV5-1 and TRBJ2-7; 7 bases match TRBD1. The germline gives CDR1 SGHRS, CDR2 YFSETQ. The CDR3 length is 15 residues. The J segment lost 2 bases and the V segment lost 4 bases, leaving 9 bases of the junction unmatched. The CDR3 coding sequence is TGCGCCAGCAGCCCAGACGGGGACAGTACCTACGAGCAGTACGTC. Its translation: CASSPDGDSTYEQYV.

J is TRBJ1-1 and V is TRBV5-1; the D is unclear. Trimming stripped 4 bases from V and 0 bases from J, with 10 bases between. CDR3 length: 14 residues. Germline V gene data show CDR1 as SGHRS and CDR2 as YFSETQ. This CDR3 reads CASSVGRLNTEAFF. The CDR3 nucleotides are TGCGCCAGCAGCGTAGGACGCCTGAACACTGAAGCTTTCTTT.

This chain connects TRBV5-1 to TRBJ2-2; D is ambiguous. The germline V gene has CDR1 SGHRS and CDR2 YFSETQ. Between the trimmed V and J ends, which lost 4 bases and 0 bases, there was a span of 1 base. The CDR3 has 12 residues. CDR3 in amino acids: CASSPNTGELFF. CDR3 sequence (DNA): TGCGCCAGCAGCCCGAACACCGGGGAGCTGTTTTTT.

The chain is built from TRBV7-9 and TRBJ1-2, with 8 bases lining up with TRBD1. J was trimmed by 7 bases and V by 0 bases; bases with no gene match: 7. There are 15 residues in the CDR3. Looked up from germline, CDR1 is SEHNR and CDR2 is FQNEAQ (reference sequence). For the CDR3, the DNA is TGTGCCAGCAGCTTAGCCTCTCCAGGGGGCTCTGGCTACACCTTC. It translates to CASSLASPGGSGYTF.

The chain combines TRBV27 with TRBJ1-6; D unresolved. This CDR3 region has 16 residues. V was clipped by 5 bases and J by 0 bases, with 11 bases between them. Germline CDR1 and CDR2: MNHEY and SMNVEV (reference sequence). CDR3 loop: CASSTRGNSYNSPLHF. The CDR3, as DNA: TGTGCCAGCAGTACTAGAGGAAACTCCTATAATTCACCCCTCCACTTT.

The chain has TRBV20-1 and TRBJ1-1, with 9 bases aligning to TRBD1. The V and J ends lost 5 bases and 14 bases, in that order; junction bases with no gene match: 9. Germline loops: CDR1 DFQATT, CDR2 SNEGSKA (reference sequence). The CDR3 has 11 residues. The CDR3 here is CSAYRGPTGFF. The CDR3 coding sequence is TGCAGTGCTTACAGGGGGCCCACGGGATTCTTT.

V is TRBV5-1 and J is TRBJ1-6; TRBD1 agrees at 7 bases. The CDR3 covers 15 residues. CDR1 is SGHRS and CDR2 is YFSETQ in the germline V gene. The trim removed 4 bases at V and 6 bases at J, leaving 7 bases unmatched. In nucleotides, the CDR3 is TGCGCCAGCAGCCGGGCAGGGGGAAGTAATTCACCCCTCCACTTT. Encoded protein: CASSRAGGSNSPLHF.

This clone was observed once. The chain combines TRBV11-2 with TRBJ1-1; D is unresolved. With 4 bases removed from V and 5 bases from J, the gap between germline ends came to 11 bases. This CDR3 region has 13 residues. In germline, CDR1 is SGHAT, CDR2 FQNNGV. The CDR3 is CASSSRDGTEAFF. DNA for the CDR3: TGTGCCAGCAGCTCCCGTGACGGTACTGAAGCTTTCTTT.

Note on this clone: The junction departs from the called germline gene at one end, perhaps through a read error. This chain joins TRBV2 and TRBJ1-2, with a possible D match to TRBD1 (5 bases). This CDR3 has 15 amino acids. Germline assignment: CDR1 SNHLY and CDR2 FYNNEI. CDR3 in DNA: TGTGCCGGCAGTGAATTACAGGTCTCTAACTATGGCTACACCTTC. It encodes CAGSELQVSNYGYTF.

The genes are TRBV5-4 and TRBJ2-6, with D maybe TRBD1 (5 bases). V dropped 4 bases and J dropped 0 bases, with 11 bases sitting between them. Germline CDR1 and CDR2: SGHNT and YYREEE (reference sequence). The CDR3 covers 16 residues. The CDR3 is CASSRQGFSGANVLTF. The CDR3 nucleotides read TGTGCCAGCAGCCGCCAGGGTTTCTCTGGGGCCAACGTCCTGACTTTC.

J is TRBJ2-7 and V is TRBV5-5, with 10 bases that match TRBD1. Losses at the gene ends were 2 bases for V and 4 bases for J; bases not matched to a gene: 3. Germline assignment: CDR1 SGHKS and CDR2 YYEKEE (reference sequence). The CDR3 has 14 residues. In DNA, the CDR3 is TGTGCCAGCAGCTTCGACAGGGGGCCTTACGAGCAGTACGTC. Translation: CASSFDRGPYEQYV.

This chain uses TRBV7-9 with TRBJ1-1; no reliable D call. The ends were cut back, 2 bases at V and 1 base at J, with 5 bases in the middle. The CDR3 extends over 13 amino acids. Germline V gives CDR1 SEHNR, CDR2 FQNEAQ (reference sequence). The CDR3 here is CASSLISNTEAFF. CDR3 nucleotide sequence: TGTGCCAGCAGCTTAATCTCGAACACTGAAGCTTTCTTT.

The CDR3 loop is CASSSARAQGYGYTF. The CDR3 nucleotides are TGTGCCAGCAGCTCAGCACGGGCCCAGGGTTATGGCTACACCTTC. This chain joins TRBV7-8 and TRBJ1-2; D may be TRBD1 (5 bases). Trimming cost V 4 bases and J 5 bases, with 17 bases left between them. The CDR3 covers 15 residues. Germline CDR1 is SGHVS and CDR2 is FQNEAQ.

The chain is built from TRBV6-6 and TRBJ1-2; 7 bases are shared with TRBD1. V gave up 5 bases and J gave up 4 bases; unmatched junction bases: 4. Germline-derived CDR1 and CDR2 are MNHNY and SVGAGI (reference sequence). The CDR3 sequence is 13 residues long. This chain's CDR3 is CASSTGTAYGYTF. CDR3 DNA: TGTGCCAGCAGTACCGGGACAGCCTATGGCTACACCTTC.